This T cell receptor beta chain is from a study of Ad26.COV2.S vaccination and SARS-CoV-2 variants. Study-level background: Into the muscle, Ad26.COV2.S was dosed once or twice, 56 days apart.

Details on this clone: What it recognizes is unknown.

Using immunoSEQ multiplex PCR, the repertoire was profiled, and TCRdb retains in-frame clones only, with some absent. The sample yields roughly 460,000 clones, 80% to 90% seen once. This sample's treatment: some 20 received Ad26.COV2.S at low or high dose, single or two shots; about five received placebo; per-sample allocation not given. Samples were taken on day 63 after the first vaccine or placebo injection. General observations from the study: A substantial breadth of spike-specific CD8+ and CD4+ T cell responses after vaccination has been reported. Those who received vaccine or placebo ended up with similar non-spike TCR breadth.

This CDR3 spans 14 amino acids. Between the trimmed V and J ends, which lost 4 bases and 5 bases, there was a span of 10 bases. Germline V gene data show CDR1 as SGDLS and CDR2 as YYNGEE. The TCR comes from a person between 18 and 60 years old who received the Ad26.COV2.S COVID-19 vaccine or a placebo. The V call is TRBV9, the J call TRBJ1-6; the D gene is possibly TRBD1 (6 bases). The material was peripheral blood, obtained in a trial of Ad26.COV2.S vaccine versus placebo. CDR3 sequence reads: CASSIEGDNSPLHF. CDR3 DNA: TGTGCCAGCAGCATTGAGGGGGATAATTCACCCCTCCACTTT. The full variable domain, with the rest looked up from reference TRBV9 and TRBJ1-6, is DSGVTQTPKHLITATGQRVTLRCSPRSGDLSVYWYQQSLDQGLQFLIQYYNGEERAKGNILERFSAQQFPDLHSELNLSSLELGDSALYFCASSIEGDNSPLHFGNGTRLTVT.